The 12 T cell receptor beta chains below were found in one sample sequenced in a study of blood T cells in healthy people across ages. The authors ran a second PCR of about 6 to 12 cycles using a sample-barcoded 5' primer and a J-beta primer mix. One entry per CDR3 protein results from TCRdb running MiXCR on the 5' RACE reads. Of about 720,000 distinct CDR3 sequences listed, 22% are singletons. Material: blood. The receptors originated from a man between 70 and 80 years old in good health.

The table lists this clonotype with a few counts. As DNA, the CDR3 is TGTGCCAGCAGTTTTCGCAGCGGGAGCCTTGAGCAGTTCTTC. Residues: CASSFRSGSLEQFF. V gene TRBV12-3 or TRBV12-4 combines with J gene TRBJ2-1; 8 bases match TRBD2. CDR3 length: 14 amino acids. V shed 3 bases, J shed 9 bases, and the junction held 7 bases outside the gene matches.

This clonotype was seen more than once but under ten times. This sequence joins TRBV7-2 and TRBJ2-3; D ambiguous. V was cut by 7 bases and J by 2 bases, with 10 bases left in between. There are 13 residues in the CDR3. Germline V lookup: CDR1 SGHTA, CDR2 FQGNSA. The CDR3: CASMWPNTDTQYF. For the CDR3, the DNA is TGTGCCAGCATGTGGCCGAACACAGATACGCAGTATTTT.

This clonotype was observed a handful of times. The rearrangement links TRBV6-2 or TRBV6-3 to TRBJ1-1; D is undetermined. Trimming cost V 6 bases and J 0 bases, with 14 bases left between them. The germline V gene encodes CDR1 MNHEY and CDR2 SVGEGT. The CDR3 loop spans 15 amino acids. CDR3: CASSRALHLNTEAFF. The CDR3 coding sequence is TGTGCCAGCAGCCGGGCATTGCACCTGAACACTGAAGCTTTCTTT.

A few counts support this clonotype. This CDR3 is CAISELASPYNEQFF. Here the CDR3 DNA reads TGTGCCATCAGTGAGTTAGCAAGCCCCTACAATGAGCAGTTCTTC. The chain joins TRBV10-3 to TRBJ2-1; D unclear. The germline V gene encodes CDR1 ENHRY and CDR2 SYGVKD. The CDR3 is 15 amino acids. With 1 base removed from V and 2 bases from J, the gap between germline ends came to 9 bases.

The chain has TRBV12-3 or TRBV12-4 and TRBJ2-1; 7 bases are a match to TRBD2. TRBJ2-7 explains the end of the DNA better; the J call may be wrong. CDR3 size: 14 residues. The CDR3 sequence is CASSFKGLVYEQYF. The CDR3 DNA is TGTGCCAGCAGTTTCAAAGGACTAGTCTACGAGCAGTACTTC.

This clonotype was counted between two and nine times. The V and J genes are TRBV20-1 and TRBJ2-1, with a possible D match to TRBD2 (6 bases). Germline V lookup: CDR1 DFQATT, CDR2 SNEGSKA (reference sequence). Trimming pared 3 bases from V and 8 bases from J, leaving 11 bases between. The CDR3 has 12 residues. CDR3 loop: CSARRDNDEQFF. The CDR3 DNA is TGCAGTGCTAGGCGGGATAACGATGAGCAGTTCTTC.

This clonotype was counted between two and nine times. The chain couples TRBV6-1 to TRBJ2-7; no firm D call. Germline V CDR1 and CDR2: MNHNS, SASEGT. V was shortened by 1 base and J by 3 bases, with 10 bases between the two germline ends. The CDR3 covers 14 residues. For the CDR3, the DNA is TGTGCCAGCAGTGAAGATCGCTCTTTCTACGAGCAGTACGTC. Amino acid sequence: CASSEDRSFYEQYV.

The sample holds a few counts of this clonotype. The chain carries TRBV18 and TRBJ2-5, with unresolved D. The DNA end lines up better with TRBJ2-7; the J call may be wrong. Per the germline V gene, CDR1 is KGHSH and CDR2 is LQKENI. The CDR3 contains 11 residues. This chain's CDR3 is CASSPESEQYF. CDR3 in DNA: TGTGCCAGCTCACCAGAGTCCGAGCAGTACTTC.

This clonotype came up many times. The rearrangement links TRBV29-1 to TRBJ1-2, with 9 bases matching TRBD1. Germline lookup yields CDR1 SQVTM and CDR2 ANQGSEA. V shed 4 bases, J shed 7 bases, and the junction held 7 bases outside the gene matches. There are 13 residues in the CDR3. CDR3 bases: TGCAGCGTTGGATGGGACAGGGATTCTGGCTACACCTTC. Its translation is CSVGWDRDSGYTF.

There are many counts of this clonotype. This chain links TRBV18 with TRBJ2-1; D call uncertain. Per the germline V gene, CDR1 is KGHSH and CDR2 is LQKENI. The CDR3 is made up of 12 amino acids. The V gene lost 4 bases and the J gene lost 7 bases, with 8 bases spanning the gap. The CDR3 region is CASSRVGNEQFF. CDR3 DNA sequence: TGTGCCAGCTCACGGGTTGGGAATGAGCAGTTCTTC.

Worth noting for this clonotype: A read error may account for a junction end that differs from germline. V and J are TRBV7-2 and TRBJ2-3, with 11 bases identical to TRBD2. The CDR3 consists of 16 residues. CDR1 and CDR2 from the germline V gene are SGHTA and FQGNSA. The CDR3 is CASSVTSGTSTDTRYF. Written as DNA, the CDR3 is TGTGCCAGCAGCGTGACTAGCGGGACTAGCACAGATACGCGGTATTTT.

The gene calls are TRBV20-1 and TRBJ1-4; D unclear. The germline V and J ends were trimmed by 2 bases and 4 bases, with 8 bases remaining between them. Per the germline V gene, CDR1 is DFQATT and CDR2 is SNEGSKA (reference sequence). The CDR3 has 13 residues. The CDR3 region has the DNA TGCAGTGCTAGAACCGGACGTAATGAAAAACTGTTTTTT. Residues: CSARTGRNEKLFF.